These T cell receptor beta chains were read from a single sample in a study of shared T cell receptors in the human thymus. Using immunoSEQ multiplex PCR, the repertoire was profiled, and TCRdb retains in-frame clones only, with some absent. Among 500,000 to 850,000 clones, approximately 87% were seen once, and the ten largest hold approximately 0.0097%. This sample also belongs to another study, concerning human thymus T cells.

The sample comprised thymocytes. These receptors came from a boy younger than two with a congenital heart defect. Both conserved end residues are trimmed from each CDR3.

V,CDR3
TRBV5-4,ASSKTPGLLYEQY
TRBV7-2,ASSPISGGAEQY
TRBV28,ASNPTGGAVGLEAF
TRBV30,AWRLAAGTDTQY
TRBV28,ASSQGKEPQY
TRBV7-6,ASSSGGGPDEQY
TRBV30,AWSAGTGNTEAF
TRBV6-5,ASSRSGYYNEQF
TRBV7-2,ASSLESRGGYMNTEAF
TRBV7-2,ASSPGQGGPEAF
TRBV15,ATSRTQGGTDTQY
TRBV19,ASSMREYEQY
TRBV19,ASSLGLVGYEQY
TRBV9,ASSGGQGNSPLH
TRBV6-1,ALGASGGETQY
TRBV25-1,ASSGADDYGYT
TRBV5-1,ASSRNQPDRDYNEQF
TRBV5-6,ASNGRFGSYEQY
TRBV5-1,ASRSQGADTQY
TRBV11-2,ASRAGPGTDTQY
TRBV4-2,ASSPVIQYYEQY
TRBV5-8,ASSLAGTNYGYT
TRBV11-2,ASSLYPMQGGNTEAF
TRBV7-2,ASSLHPAGLFYEQY
TRBV10-3,AIRGQLGKPQH
TRBV5-6,ASSLDRGRRAF
TRBV4-3,ASSQGLAGVYPDQSYNEQF
TRBV11-3,ASSPGGQGPSNQPQH
TRBV5-1,ASRPEDQLTDTQY
TRBV15,ATSRPEKKSNTGELF
TRBV9,ASGGFRSPLH
TRBV27,ASRDREETQY
TRBV11-2,ASSPRTRQGGYEQY
TRBV14,ASSWNGGQGPRLDSPLH